This T cell receptor beta chain emerged from a study of cytomegalovirus exposure and HLA in healthy donors. The study's findings and limits: It was shown in a later analysis that HLA-associated TCR beta chains were more clonally expanded than other, equally common chains. When presence/absence was analysed, sequencing depth was taken to be roughly uniform across donors.

There are 16 residues in the CDR3. Germline V CDR1 and CDR2: SGHRS, YFSETQ. Losses at the gene ends were 4 bases for V and 0 bases for J; bases not matched to a gene: 6. The PCR used 60 Vbeta and 13 Jbeta primers. Sequenced by immunoSEQ multiplex PCR; TCRdb stores in-frame clones only, minus some. This sample carries tens of thousands of clones, with less than 2.5% going to the ten biggest clones. To note about this clone: The antigen remains unidentified.

Although they were nominally healthy when sampled, donors likely had unrecorded immune exposures. V usage is TRBV5-1 and J usage is TRBJ2-2; 7 nucleotides align to TRBD1. This TCR derives from a female donor in good health and CMV-seronegative. The sequencing sample was made of PBMCs. In nucleotides, the CDR3 is TGCGCCAGCAGCCCCAGGGGGACAACGAACACCGGGGAGCTGTTTTTT. Protein sequence: CASSPRGTTNTGELFF.